Described below is a single T cell receptor (beta chain) sequence and its context. Other DNA sequences in this sample translate to the same CDR3. The data originate from a study of blood T cell repertoires in COVID-19. Turning to the study itself: Some COVID-19 samples were acute and others convalescent; all came from the United States, Italy and Spain. PBMCs, B-cell-depleted T cells, or T cells were the source of the cDNA or gDNA that made up the material.

Per the original methods: Researchers report that nucleated cell counts were estimated from reference gene primer amplification. Sequencing was performed with immunoSEQ multiplex PCR; in TCRdb, only in-frame clones are kept and a portion is missing. V, J and clone size were drawn from that table, and D and trimming were deduced from the DNA. The sample lists over 250,000 clones, 85% to 90% seen once, with about an eighth in the top ten. This TCR was recovered from a human donor in a cohort sampled during active COVID-19. Sequenced: peripheral blood.

CDR3 protein: CASSYRENTEAFF. For the CDR3, the DNA is TGTGCCAGCAGTTATCGGGAGAACACTGAAGCTTTCTTT. V is TRBV12-3 or TRBV12-4 and J is TRBJ1-1; D unresolved. Trimming removed 4 bases at V and 1 base at J, with 7 bases between. This CDR3 contains 13 residues.